This note documents a single T cell receptor beta chain sequence. Original analysis: Cell counts per sample came from amplifying reference gene primers. Sequencing used immunoSEQ multiplex PCR; TCRdb keeps in-frame clones, though not all of them. V, J and clone size reflect that table, while D and trimming were determined from the DNA. The sample shows 70,000 to 95,000 clones, roughly 78% of them seen only once. This sample was included in a study of blood T cell repertoires in COVID-19. V lost 3 bases to trimming and J lost 4 bases, with 12 bases between them. Looked up from germline, CDR1 is SGHAT and CDR2 is FQNNGV. This CDR3 has 15 residues.

Source material: peripheral blood. The TCR originated in a man aged 60 to 75 with COVID-19, enrolled during active disease. The chain has TRBV11-2 and TRBJ2-2; tentatively, D is TRBD2 (6 bases). The CDR3 DNA sequence: TGTGCCAGCAGCTTTCGGAGGGTGGGCACCGGGGAGCTGTTTTTT. It specifies CASSFRRVGTGELFF.